Sequencing of this T cell receptor beta chain was carried out in a study of monozygotic twins with inflammatory bowel disease. With respect to this clonotype: Antigen unknown.

Starting material for each TCR library was about 3,300 ng of total RNA. Per-sample cDNA came from eight separate reactions. After re-calling the 5' RACE reads, TCRdb lists one entry per CDR3 protein, DNA absent. Its listing shows 310,000 or so distinct CDR3 sequences. Study-wide results and caveats: It was in IBD patients that TCRbeta diversity (inverse Simpson) was lower than in healthy co-twins. No separation of different T cell subtypes was possible.

The CDR3 is 15 amino acids. The germline V gene encodes CDR1 SGHRS and CDR2 YFSETQ. The source is a human donor with ulcerative colitis or Crohn's disease, or a healthy co-twin of an affected twin (not recorded which). The chain combines TRBV5-1 with TRBJ2-2; TCRdb's D gene call, TRBD1, goes unchecked for lack of DNA. The sequenced sample was blood. The CDR3 sequence is CASSPGTENTGELFF.